The sequence of this T cell receptor (beta chain) was determined in a study of OX40 agonist ivuxolimab in advanced cancers. Produced via immunoSEQ multiplex PCR; TCRdb's table is partial and in-frame only. The sample consists of about 45,000 clones, approximately 91% of them appearing once. Germline V gene lookup returns CDR1 LNHDA and CDR2 SQIVND (reference sequence). V lost 6 bases to trimming and J lost 5 bases, with 16 bases between them. The CDR3 is 14 residues long. This clonotype originated in an adult with an advanced solid tumor such as melanoma, head and neck, liver or kidney cancer. Material: CD4+ or CD8+ T cells sorted from blood, obtained in a trial of the OX40 agonist ivuxolimab. The chain carries TRBV19 and TRBJ2-5; D might be TRBD2 (5 bases). The CDR3 sequence is CASRDGNSDETQYF. The DNA of the CDR3 is TGTGCCAGTAGGGACGGGAATTCGGATGAGACCCAGTACTTC.